This T cell receptor (beta chain) was identified in a study of T cells in Graves' hyperthyroidism and ophthalmopathy. Regarding the study as a whole: Most clonotypes expanded in the thyroid (above 0.001) were also present in blood.

Amplification of TCR beta CDR3 regions was performed using RNA transcripts as template. In the first-round RT-PCR of the TCR CDR3, the HTBI primer set was used. TCRdb reanalysed the multiplex PCR reads using MiXCR and keeps one entry per CDR3 protein. The data show under 300,000 distinct CDR3 sequences, approximately 23% seen once. Individuals with ophthalmopathy presented a Clinical Activity Score of at least 3, a NOSPECS grade of at least 4 and a duration under 3 months. Uncontrolled infection, other autoimmune disease, pregnancy and lactation each barred patients from inclusion. Each diagnosis drew on symptoms, thyroxine, TRAb, thyroid ultrasound and orbital computed tomography findings. Germline V gene lookup returns CDR1 MDHEN and CDR2 SYDVKM. V lost 7 bases and J lost 0, with 10 bases in between. The CDR3 is 14 residues long. About this clonotype itself: As yet, its antigen is unknown.

The specimen was blood. J is TRBJ2-1 and V is TRBV28, with D uncertain. The source is a man aged 25-40 years with Graves' ophthalmopathy. The CDR3: CASKVVLSYNEQFF. As DNA, the CDR3 is TGTGCCAGCAAAGTGGTTCTCTCCTACAATGAGCAGTTCTTC.